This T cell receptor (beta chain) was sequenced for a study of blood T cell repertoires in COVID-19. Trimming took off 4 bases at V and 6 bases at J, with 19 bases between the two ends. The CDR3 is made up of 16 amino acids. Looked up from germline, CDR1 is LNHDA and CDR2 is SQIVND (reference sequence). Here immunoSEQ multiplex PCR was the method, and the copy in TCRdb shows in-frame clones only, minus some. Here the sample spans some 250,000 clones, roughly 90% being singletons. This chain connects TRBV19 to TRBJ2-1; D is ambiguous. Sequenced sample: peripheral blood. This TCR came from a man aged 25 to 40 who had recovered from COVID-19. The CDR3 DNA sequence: TGTGCCAGTAGTACCGCTCAGCGCCTAGGTGTCAATGAGCAGTTCTTC. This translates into CASSTAQRLGVNEQFF.